The clone carrying this T cell receptor beta chain occurred many times. Ophthalmopathy patients all had a Clinical Activity Score of at least 3, a NOSPECS grade of at least 4 and disease under 3 months old. Orbital computed tomography and thyroid ultrasound, together with serum TRAb and thyroxine and clinical symptoms, were used for diagnoses. The sample comes from a study of T cells in Graves' hyperthyroidism and ophthalmopathy. Study context: Initial diagnosis, before any treatment, was when peripheral blood was collected.

RNA transcripts yielded amplified TCR beta CDR3 regions. An initial round of RT-PCR targeting the TCR CDR3 relied on the HTBI primer set. TCRdb recomputed calls from the multiplex PCR reads with MiXCR, one row per CDR3 protein. Among nearly 600,000 distinct CDR3 sequences, 14% were seen once, and the ten largest hold 7.1%. V lost 7 bases, J lost 7 bases, and 19 bases stayed unmatched. This CDR3 is 17 amino acids long. Germline V gene lookup returns CDR1 SGHTS and CDR2 YDEGEE. The sequence was collected from a woman under 30 with Graves' ophthalmopathy. Input material: blood. The chain couples TRBV5-8 to TRBJ2-1; 8 nucleotides line up with TRBD2. In DNA form, the CDR3 reads TGTGCCAGCGCCCGTGAGCGGGAGACCTCGGCATCAAATGAGCAGTTCTTC. This gives the protein CASARERETSASNEQFF.